The 10 T cell receptor beta chains below were found in one sample sequenced in a study of T cell changes during pregnancy in multiple sclerosis. Here immunoSEQ multiplex PCR was the method, and the copy in TCRdb shows in-frame clones only, minus some. The sample records 30,000 to 45,000 clones, just over 90% being singletons. The material sequenced was peripheral blood, taken before pregnancy. These receptors were obtained from a female donor with multiple sclerosis, enrolled in a pregnancy study.

The chain uses TRBV6-5 and TRBJ1-2; 7 bases are a match to TRBD1. With 2 bases clipped from V and 9 bases from J, the junction kept 9 bases outside the gene matches. The germline V gene has CDR1 MNHEY and CDR2 SVGAGI. This CDR3 region has 14 residues. The CDR3 here is CASSYDRDSGSYTF. For the CDR3, the DNA is TGTGCCAGCAGTTACGACCGGGACAGCGGCAGCTACACCTTC.

The rearrangement joins TRBV9 to TRBJ2-3, with 13 positions matching TRBD2. CDR3 length equals 16 residues. CDR1 SGDLS and CDR2 YYNGEE come from the germline V gene. J gave up 4 bases and V 0 bases, and 2 bases lay outside the gene matches. The CDR3 region has the DNA TGTGCCAGCAGCGTAGAACTAGCGGGAGGGGCAGATACGCAGTATTTT. Its translation is CASSVELAGGADTQYF. Based on the CDR3 plus reference TRBV9 and TRBJ2-3, the full variable domain is DSGVTQTPKHLITATGQRVTLRCSPRSGDLSVYWYQQSLDQGLQFLIQYYNGEERAKGNILERFSAQQFPDLHSELNLSSLELGDSALYFCASSVELAGGADTQYFGPGTRLTVL.

V and J are TRBV7-9 and TRBJ2-2, with 12 bases matching TRBD1. The germline gives CDR1 SEHNR, CDR2 FQNEAQ (reference sequence). The length of the CDR3 is 19 residues. The V and J ends lost 6 bases and 6 bases, in that order; junction bases with no gene match: 17. In DNA, the CDR3 is TGTGCCAGCAGTGTTCCGAGAGTTCCCGGGACAGGGGGCCCCGGGGAGCTGTTTTTT. Its translation: CASSVPRVPGTGGPGELFF.

CDR3 bases: TGTGCCAGCACCGAGGGGGTCTACGAGCAGTACTTC. Protein product: CASTEGVYEQYF. The chain has TRBV6-1 and TRBJ2-7; TRBD1 might be the D (6 bases). V lost 7 bases and J lost 3, with 10 bases in between. CDR1 and CDR2 (germline): MNHNS, SASEGT. CDR3 size: 12 residues.

The V gene is TRBV11-3, the J gene TRBJ1-5; no reliable D call. Germline CDR1 reads SGHNT; CDR2 reads YENEEA. This CDR3 has 17 residues. V was cut by 1 base and J by 6 bases, with 19 bases left in between. The CDR3 region is CASSLGADPWEAQPQHF. CDR3 DNA: TGTGCCAGCAGCTTAGGGGCGGATCCTTGGGAGGCTCAGCCCCAGCATTTT. Combining the CDR3 with reference TRBV11-3 and TRBJ1-5 gives the whole variable domain EAGVVQSPRYKIIEKKQPVAFWCNPISGHNTLYWYLQNLGQGPELLIRYENEEAVDDSQLPKDRFSAERLKGVDSTLKIQPAELGDSAVYLCASSLGADPWEAQPQHFGDGTRLSIL.

A single count supports this clone. The rearrangement joins TRBV7-2 to TRBJ2-2; D possibly corresponds to TRBD2 (5 bases). Trimming cost V 8 bases and J 1 base, with 8 bases left between them. From germline, CDR1 is SGHTA and CDR2 FQGNSA. This CDR3 has 13 residues. The CDR3 sequence: CASGRENTGELFF. The CDR3 region has the DNA TGTGCCAGCGGTCGGGAGAACACCGGGGAGCTGTTTTTT.

The V and J genes are TRBV11-2 and TRBJ2-5; D remains ambiguous. The germline V gene encodes CDR1 SGHAT and CDR2 FQNNGV. V gave up 5 bases and J gave up 5 bases, with 12 bases separating them. The length of the CDR3 is 13 residues. The CDR3 region is CASSRHYGETQYF. The CDR3 coding sequence is TGTGCCAGCAGCCGCCACTACGGGGAGACCCAGTACTTC. Looking up the rest from reference TRBV11-2 and TRBJ2-5 gives the full variable domain: EAGVAQSPRYKIIEKRQSVAFWCNPISGHATLYWYQQILGQGPKLLIQFQNNGVVDDSQLPKDRFSAERLKGVDSTLKIQPAKLEDSAVYLCASSRHYGETQYFGPGTRLLVL.

The rearrangement links TRBV7-6 to TRBJ1-1, with no clear D. The ends were cut back, 5 bases at V and 1 base at J, with 14 bases in the middle. The CDR3 runs 15 residues. CDR1 and CDR2 (germline): SGHVS, FNYEAQ. DNA for the CDR3: TGTGCCAGCAGCCCAGAGGCAGGAGGGAACACTGAAGCTTTCTTT. This gives the protein CASSPEAGGNTEAFF.

V gene TRBV19 combines with J gene TRBJ2-5; 9 nucleotides align to TRBD2. Germline V gives CDR1 LNHDA, CDR2 SQIVND (reference sequence). V shed 4 bases and J 3 bases; nucleotides not matched to a gene: 6. This CDR3 region has 15 residues. CDR3 coding DNA: TGTGCCAGTAGTACTCAGACTAGCGGAAAAGAGACCCAGTACTTC. Encoded protein: CASSTQTSGKETQYF.

About this clone itself: A junction boundary mismatches the germline segment, possibly from a read error. The V and J genes are TRBV30 and TRBJ2-7; perhaps TRBD2 as D (5 bases). Germline CDR1 reads GTSNPN; CDR2 reads SVGIG (reference sequence). This CDR3 comprises 12 residues. CDR3 protein: CAGSGTPYEQYF. The CDR3 bases are TGTGCCGGGAGTGGAACTCCCTACGAGCAGTACTTC. Full variable domain (rest looked up from reference TRBV30 and TRBJ2-7): SQTIHQWPATLVQPVGSPLSLECTVEGTSNPNLYWYRQAAGRGLQLLFYSVGIGQISSEVPQNLSASRPQDRQFILSSKKLLLSDSGFYLCAGSGTPYEQYFGPGTRLTVT.